Sequencing of this T cell receptor beta chain was carried out in a study of identical twins. This clonotype occurred many times. The V end was cut by 8 bases, the J end by 7 bases, with 8 bases between. The CDR3 covers 9 residues. The germline V gene encodes CDR1 SQVTM and CDR2 ANQGSEA. Using its own MiXCR run on the 5' RACE reads, TCRdb lists one record per CDR3 protein. The top ten hold 1.5% to 2% of the sample, which has about 700,000 distinct CDR3 sequences, over 5% seen once. Material: naive T cells sorted from blood. The chain combines TRBV29-1 with TRBJ1-2, with D unresolved. The sequence was obtained from a man between 18 and 35 years old in good health. CDR3 nucleotide sequence: TGCAGCACCTGGCCTGGCTACACCTTC. It translates to CSTWPGYTF.